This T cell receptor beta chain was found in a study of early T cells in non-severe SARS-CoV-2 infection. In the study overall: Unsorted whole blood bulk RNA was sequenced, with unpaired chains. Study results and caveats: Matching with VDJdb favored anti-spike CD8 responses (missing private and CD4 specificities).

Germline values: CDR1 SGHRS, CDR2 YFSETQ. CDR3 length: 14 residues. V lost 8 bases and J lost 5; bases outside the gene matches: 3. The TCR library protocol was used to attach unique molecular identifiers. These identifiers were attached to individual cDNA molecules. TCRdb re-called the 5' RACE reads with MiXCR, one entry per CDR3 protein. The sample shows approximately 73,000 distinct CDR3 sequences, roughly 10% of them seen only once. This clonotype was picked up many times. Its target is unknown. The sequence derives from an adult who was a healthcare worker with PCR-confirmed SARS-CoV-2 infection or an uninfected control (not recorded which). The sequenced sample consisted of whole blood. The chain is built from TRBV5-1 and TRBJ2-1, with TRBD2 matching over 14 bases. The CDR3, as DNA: TGCGCCAGTACGGGACTAGCGGGGGACAATGAGCAGTTCTTC. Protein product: CASTGLAGDNEQFF.